The clone carrying this T cell receptor beta chain has more than one count but fewer than ten. Its antigen is unknown. Germline CDR1 and CDR2: ENHRY and SYGVKD. The CDR3 is 13 amino acids. V gave up 4 bases and J gave up 2 bases, with 9 bases separating them. The use of a sample-barcoded 5' primer and a J-beta primer mix characterized a second PCR of roughly 6 to 11 cycles. A 12-random-nucleotide template-switch adaptor tagged each cDNA molecule. MiXCR, applied by TCRdb to the 5' RACE reads, yields one record per CDR3 protein. The data contain over 1,500,000 distinct CDR3 sequences, about two fifths of them singletons. The amount of total RNA extracted per sample was at least 5.5 micrograms. The sample originates from a study of blood T cells in healthy people across ages. Study results and limitations: CMV infection status of these donors was not known.

Sequences were obtained from blood. V gene TRBV10-3 combines with J gene TRBJ2-7; D is possibly TRBD1 (6 bases). The receptor was isolated from a human donor in good health. This chain's CDR3 is CAISAQGPYEQYF. The CDR3, as DNA: TGTGCCATCAGTGCTCAGGGGCCCTACGAGCAGTACTTC.